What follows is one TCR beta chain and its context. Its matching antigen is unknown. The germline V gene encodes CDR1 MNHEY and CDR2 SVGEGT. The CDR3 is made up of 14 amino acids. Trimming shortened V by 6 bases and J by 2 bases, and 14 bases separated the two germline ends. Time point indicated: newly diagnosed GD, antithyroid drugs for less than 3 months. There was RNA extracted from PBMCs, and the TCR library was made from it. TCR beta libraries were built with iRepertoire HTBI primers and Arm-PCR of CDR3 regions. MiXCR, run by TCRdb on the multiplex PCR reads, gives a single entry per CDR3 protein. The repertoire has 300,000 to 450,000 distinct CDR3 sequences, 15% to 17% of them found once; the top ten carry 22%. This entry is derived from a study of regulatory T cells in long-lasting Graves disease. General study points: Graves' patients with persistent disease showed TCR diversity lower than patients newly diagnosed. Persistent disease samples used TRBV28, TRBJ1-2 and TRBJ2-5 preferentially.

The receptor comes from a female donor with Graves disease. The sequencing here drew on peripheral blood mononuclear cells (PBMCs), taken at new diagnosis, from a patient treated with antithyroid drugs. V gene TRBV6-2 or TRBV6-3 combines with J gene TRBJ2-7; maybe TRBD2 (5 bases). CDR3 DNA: TGTGCCAGCAGAACCCCGCGGGCCCCCTACGAGCAGTACTTC. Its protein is CASRTPRAPYEQYF.